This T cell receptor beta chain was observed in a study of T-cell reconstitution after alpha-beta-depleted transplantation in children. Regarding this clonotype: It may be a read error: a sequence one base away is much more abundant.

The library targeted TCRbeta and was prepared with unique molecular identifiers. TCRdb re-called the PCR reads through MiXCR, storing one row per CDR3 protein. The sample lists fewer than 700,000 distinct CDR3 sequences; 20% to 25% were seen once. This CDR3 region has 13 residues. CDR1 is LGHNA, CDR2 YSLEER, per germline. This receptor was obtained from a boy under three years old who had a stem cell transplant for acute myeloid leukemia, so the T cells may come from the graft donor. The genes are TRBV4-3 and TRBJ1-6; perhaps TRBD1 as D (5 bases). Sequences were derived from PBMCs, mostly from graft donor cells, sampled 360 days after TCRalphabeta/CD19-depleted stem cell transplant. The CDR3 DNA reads TGCGCCAGCAGCCCACTGAAGGGGAGACCCCTCCGCTTT. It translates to CASSPLKGRPLRF.